This paragraph covers one TCR beta chain sequence. Its target is unknown. All donors participated as healthy donors of bone marrow. Nominally healthy donors were sampled, though unrecorded immune exposures were likely. The sample belongs to a study of cytomegalovirus exposure and HLA in healthy donors. V lost 2 bases to trimming and J lost 5 bases, with 18 bases between them. Germline V CDR1 and CDR2: MNHNS, SASEGT. The CDR3 runs 16 residues. General study findings and limits: Overall, roughly 160 TCR beta chains were annotated as cytomegalovirus-associated. According to a later analysis, most TCR beta chains associated with CMV appeared HLA-restricted.

A multiplex PCR was run with 60 Vbeta primers and 13 Jbeta primers. TCRdb's copy holds only in-frame clones and misses some; the assay was immunoSEQ multiplex PCR. The sample has roughly 120,000 clones, 60% to 85% seen once; the top ten hold 3% to 4%. Material: PBMCs. The receptor's source is a woman in her thirties in good health and CMV-seropositive. V usage is TRBV6-1 and J usage is TRBJ1-2; D not certain. This CDR3 is CASSELPVLGAYGYTF. The CDR3 nucleotides are TGTGCCAGCAGTGAACTCCCCGTCCTCGGAGCTTATGGCTACACCTTC.